This TCR beta chain was sequenced for a study of blood T cell repertoires in COVID-19. Study context: Acute and convalescent COVID-19 specimens originated in the United States, Italy and Spain. Sources were T cells, B-cell-depleted T cells, or PBMCs; the material itself was cDNA or gDNA.

In the authors' workflow: It was from reference gene primer amplification that nucleated cell counts were estimated. Method: immunoSEQ multiplex PCR; TCRdb's copy keeps in-frame clones and lacks some. Clone size and V and J calls were adopted from that table, with D and trimming inferred from the DNA. The sample lists about 31,000 clones; around 89% were seen once. Germline CDR1 and CDR2: MDHEN and SYDVKM. The V gene lost 7 bases and the J gene lost 7 bases, with 23 bases spanning the gap. This CDR3 spans 16 amino acids. The clonotype was recovered from a woman between 40 and 50 years old with active or convalescent COVID-19. The chain recombines TRBV28 with TRBJ2-1; the D gene is possibly TRBD1 (5 bases). The material sequenced was peripheral blood. The chain's CDR3 is CASNLLFGASTNEQFF. The CDR3 region has the DNA TGTGCCAGCAATCTCCTCTTTGGGGCATCGACAAATGAGCAGTTCTTC.